This T cell receptor (beta chain) is from a study of CD8 T cells in ankylosing spondylitis. This clonotype has at least ten counts. Researchers built TCR beta libraries using quantitative 5'-RACE with molecular barcodes. TCRdb reanalysed the 5' RACE reads using MiXCR and keeps one entry per CDR3 protein. The repertoire holds around 250,000 distinct CDR3 sequences, with roughly 10% as singletons. This CDR3 is 13 amino acids long. The germline V gene has CDR1 SGHRS and CDR2 YFSETQ. Trimming removed 5 bases from V and 7 bases from J, with 10 bases in between. The chain links TRBV5-1 to TRBJ1-6; no clear D gene. The TCR sequence derives from a male donor with ankylosing spondylitis or in good health (not recorded which). Specimen: blood, either unsorted or a sorted T cell fraction (not recorded which). CDR3 DNA: TGCGCCAGCAGAGGGCAGGAAAATTCACCCCTCCACTTT. Protein product: CASRGQENSPLHF.